This T cell receptor beta chain comes out of a study of cytomegalovirus exposure and HLA in healthy donors. CDR3 size: 14 residues. Germline V gene lookup returns CDR1 SNHLY and CDR2 FYNNEI. The V and J ends lost 4 bases and 5 bases, in that order; junction bases with no gene match: 5. The PCR was carried out with 60 Vbeta primers and 13 Jbeta primers. TCRdb keeps only in-frame clones here, not all; method: immunoSEQ multiplex PCR. The sample includes about 80,000 clones, around 80% of them seen just once. Sequenced input: PBMCs. The source of this sequence is a woman aged 50 to 65 in good health and CMV-seropositive. This chain connects TRBV2 to TRBJ2-1; 7 nucleotides match TRBD2. DNA for the CDR3: TGTGCCAGCAGTGGGACTAGGGGCGACAATGAGCAGTTCTTC. It yields the protein CASSGTRGDNEQFF.